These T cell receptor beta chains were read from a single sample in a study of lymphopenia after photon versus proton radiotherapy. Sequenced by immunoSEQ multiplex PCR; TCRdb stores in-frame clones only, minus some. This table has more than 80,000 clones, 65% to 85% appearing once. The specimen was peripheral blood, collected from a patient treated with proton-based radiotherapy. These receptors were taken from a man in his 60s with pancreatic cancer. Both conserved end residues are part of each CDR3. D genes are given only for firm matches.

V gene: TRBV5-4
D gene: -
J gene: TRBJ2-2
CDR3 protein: CASSFSYNGELFF

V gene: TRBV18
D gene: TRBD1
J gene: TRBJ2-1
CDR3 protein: CASSRQGPSYNEQFF

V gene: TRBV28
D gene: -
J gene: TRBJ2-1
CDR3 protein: CASSLWAQTSYNEQFF

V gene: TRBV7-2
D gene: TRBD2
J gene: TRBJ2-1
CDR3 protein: CASSLAGGPFNEQFF

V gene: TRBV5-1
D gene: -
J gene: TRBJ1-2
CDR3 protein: CASSLADRYGYTF

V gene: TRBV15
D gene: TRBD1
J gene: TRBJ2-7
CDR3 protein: CATSRGTGIYEQYF

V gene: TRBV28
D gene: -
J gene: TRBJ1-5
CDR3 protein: CASSLWAARVLNQPQHF

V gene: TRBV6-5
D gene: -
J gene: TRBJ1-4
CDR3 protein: CASSPTGNEKLFF

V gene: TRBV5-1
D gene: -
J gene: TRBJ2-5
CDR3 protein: CASSFGQTQETQYF

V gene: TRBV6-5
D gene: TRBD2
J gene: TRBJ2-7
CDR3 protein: CASSYSGSGYEQYF

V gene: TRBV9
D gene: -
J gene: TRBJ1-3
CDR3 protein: CASSETGHSTIYF

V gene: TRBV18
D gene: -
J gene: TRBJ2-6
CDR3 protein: CASSPLGGPSGANVLTF

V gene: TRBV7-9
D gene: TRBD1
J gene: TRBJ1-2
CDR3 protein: CASSSAGQGQSGYTF

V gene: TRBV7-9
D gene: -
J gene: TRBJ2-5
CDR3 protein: CASSLGTTQETQYF

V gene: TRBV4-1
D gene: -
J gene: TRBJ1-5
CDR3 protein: CASSQVGVGQPQHF

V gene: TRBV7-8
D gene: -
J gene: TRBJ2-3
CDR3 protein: CASSFRLSTDTQYF

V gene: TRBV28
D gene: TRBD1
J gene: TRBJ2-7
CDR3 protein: CATNGQGDSYEQYF

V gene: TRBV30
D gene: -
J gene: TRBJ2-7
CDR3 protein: CAWSERAPPYEQYF

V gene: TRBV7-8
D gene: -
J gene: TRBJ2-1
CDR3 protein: CASRGRTNEQFF

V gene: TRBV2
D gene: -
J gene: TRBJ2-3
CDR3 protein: CASGRTTGRADTQYF

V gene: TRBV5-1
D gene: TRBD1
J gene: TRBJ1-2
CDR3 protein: CASSLGQGVIYTF

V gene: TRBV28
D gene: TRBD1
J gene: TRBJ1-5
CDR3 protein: CASSGAGTGNQPQHF

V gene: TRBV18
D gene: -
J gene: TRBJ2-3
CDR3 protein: CASSPLPKDTQYF

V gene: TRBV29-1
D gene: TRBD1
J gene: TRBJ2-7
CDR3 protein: CSAGEQGNYEQYF

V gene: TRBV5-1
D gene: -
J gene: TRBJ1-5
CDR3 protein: CASSSGLPGQPQHF

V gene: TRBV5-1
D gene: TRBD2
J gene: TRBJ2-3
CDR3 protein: CASSRTSGPSTDTQYF

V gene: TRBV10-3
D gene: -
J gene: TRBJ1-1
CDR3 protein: CAISGDGEAFF

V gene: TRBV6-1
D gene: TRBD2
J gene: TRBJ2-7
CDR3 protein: CASSEFGGRGSSYEQYF

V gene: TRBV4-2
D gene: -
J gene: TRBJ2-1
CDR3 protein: CASSQGARGLAIEQFF

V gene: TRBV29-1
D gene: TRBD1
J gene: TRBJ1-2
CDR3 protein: CSVERGTGGRVF

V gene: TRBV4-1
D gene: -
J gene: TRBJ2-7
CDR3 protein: CASSPTGTRAYEQYF

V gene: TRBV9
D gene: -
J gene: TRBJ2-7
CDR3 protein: CASSPEGGRTYEQYF

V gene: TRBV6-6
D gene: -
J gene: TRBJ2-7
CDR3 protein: CASSYSRGTEQYF

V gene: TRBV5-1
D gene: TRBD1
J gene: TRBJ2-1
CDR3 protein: CASSSGPGTGGRNEQFF

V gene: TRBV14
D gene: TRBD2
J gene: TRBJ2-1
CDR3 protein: CASSPGLAGGDEQFF

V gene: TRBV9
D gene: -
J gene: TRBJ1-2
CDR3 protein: CASSVNINYGYTF

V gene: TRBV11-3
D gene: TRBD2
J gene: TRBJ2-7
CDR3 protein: CASRLTSGTPYEQYF

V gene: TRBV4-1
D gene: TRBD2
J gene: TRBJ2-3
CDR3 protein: CASSQVSGRPTDTQYF

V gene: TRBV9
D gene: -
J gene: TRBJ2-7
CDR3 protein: CASSPRLDSYEQYF

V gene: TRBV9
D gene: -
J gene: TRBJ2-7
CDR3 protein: CASSEAGTPVYEQYF

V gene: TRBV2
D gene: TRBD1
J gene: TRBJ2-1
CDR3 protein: CASRGTGAGNEQFF

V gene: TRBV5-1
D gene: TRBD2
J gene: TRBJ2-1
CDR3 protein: CASSLVGGVRNHGEQFF

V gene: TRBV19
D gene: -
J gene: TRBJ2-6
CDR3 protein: CASTPTGISGANVLTF

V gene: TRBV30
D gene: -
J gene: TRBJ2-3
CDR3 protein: CAWSKLWGTDTQYF

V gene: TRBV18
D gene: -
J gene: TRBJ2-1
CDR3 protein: CASSSGEINEQFF

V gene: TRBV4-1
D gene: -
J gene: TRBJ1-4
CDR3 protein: CASSPQSATNEKLFF

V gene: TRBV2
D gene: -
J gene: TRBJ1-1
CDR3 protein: CASSEIPLNTEAFF

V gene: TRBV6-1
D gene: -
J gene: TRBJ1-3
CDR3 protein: CASSEGSGNTIYF

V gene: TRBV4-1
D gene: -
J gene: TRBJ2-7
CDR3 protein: CASSRPHGSLDEQYF